The 30 T cell receptor beta chains below come from one sample, sequenced in a study of spatial heterogeneity in lung cancer (dated by TCRdb to about 2019). The sample's time point label, in plain terms: blood at routine non-recurrence follow-up after resection. Libraries were prepared through 5' RACE. Sequencing instrument: NextSeq 500. The raw public data were reprocessed by TCRdb itself: fastp quality trimming at Q25, MiXCR clonotype calling, in-frame beta chains only. Here each entry gathers all rows of one CDR3 protein and keeps the most common genes and DNA. This sample lists over 70,000 distinct CDR3 sequences; over 7% were detected once. The top ten clones comprise roughly 1.9% of the sample. This specimen was PBMCs, taken at follow-up. These receptors were obtained from a female donor with early-stage non-small cell lung cancer.

By frequency in the sample, this clonotype is medium-sized. This chain connects TRBV29-1 to TRBJ2-6; D is unresolved. CDR3 size: 14 residues. The germline V and J ends were trimmed by 4 bases and 0 bases, with 7 bases remaining between them. Looked up from germline, CDR1 is SQVTM and CDR2 is ANQGSEA. The CDR3 sequence: CSVGRDSGANVLTF. The CDR3 nucleotides are TGCAGCGTTGGGAGAGACTCTGGGGCCAACGTCCTGACTTTC.

This clonotype was observed many times. This chain uses TRBV11-2 with TRBJ2-1, with a possible D match to TRBD2 (5 bases). Per the germline V gene, CDR1 is SGHAT and CDR2 is FQNNGV. This CDR3 is built from 16 residues. V gave up 1 base and J gave up 5 bases, with 15 bases separating them. The CDR3 loop reads CASSLGRAPSHNEQFF. CDR3 DNA: TGTGCCAGCAGCTTAGGGCGGGCCCCTAGCCACAATGAGCAGTTCTTC.

This clonotype has a count of ten or more. The chain uses TRBV9 and TRBJ1-2, with 8 bases that match TRBD1. This CDR3 comprises 14 residues. Germline trimming cut 3 bases from V and 6 bases from J; bases unmatched to any gene: 7. CDR1 is SGDLS, CDR2 YYNGEE, per germline. In nucleotides, the CDR3 is TGTGCCAGCAGCGCCGGACAGGGTCTGGATGGCTACACCTTC. Protein sequence: CASSAGQGLDGYTF. The variable domain in full, completed from reference TRBV9 and TRBJ1-2, reads DSGVTQTPKHLITATGQRVTLRCSPRSGDLSVYWYQQSLDQGLQFLIQYYNGEERAKGNILERFSAQQFPDLHSELNLSSLELGDSALYFCASSAGQGLDGYTFGSGTRLTVV.

Only a few counts were recorded for this clonotype. This chain uses TRBV27 with TRBJ2-6; D not resolved. V was pared by 2 bases and J by 4 bases, with 9 bases between. CDR1 is MNHEY, CDR2 SMNVEV, per germline (reference sequence). The CDR3 runs 15 residues. CDR3 bases: TGTGCCAGCAGTTTAGGGTTGGCAGGGGCCAACGTCCTGACTTTC. Its translation: CASSLGLAGANVLTF. Full variable domain (rest looked up from reference TRBV27 and TRBJ2-6): EAQVTQNPRYLITVTGKKLTVTCSQNMNHEYMSWYRQDPGLGLRQIYYSMNVEVTDKGDVPEGYKVSRKEKRNFPLILESPSPNQTSLYFCASSLGLAGANVLTFGAGSRLTVL.

With respect to this clonotype: A read error may explain this, as a much larger clone is one base away. The chain has TRBV10-3 and TRBJ2-7; D gene uncertain. The length of the CDR3 is 12 residues. V dropped 6 bases and J dropped 1 base, with 7 bases sitting between them. The V gene's germline CDR1 is ENHRY and CDR2 SYGVKD. The CDR3 sequence: CAISDNSYEQYF. Here the CDR3 DNA reads TGTGCCATCAGCGACAATTCCTACGAGCAGTACTTC.

This clonotype was found a few times. J is TRBJ1-5 and V is TRBV6-6, with 7 bases that match TRBD1. Looked up from germline, CDR1 is MNHNY and CDR2 is SVGAGI (reference sequence). The V segment lost 0 bases and the J segment 3 bases; nucleotides outside the gene matches: 2. This CDR3 spans 15 amino acids. The CDR3 coding sequence is TGTGCCAGCAGTTACTCGGGGACAGTCAATCAGCCCCAGCATTTT. Translation gives CASSYSGTVNQPQHF.

This clonotype has a count of ten or more. The V call is TRBV7-9, the J call TRBJ2-1; TRBD2 aligns across 10 bases. V gave up 5 bases and J gave up 4 bases; unmatched junction bases: 5. Looked up from germline, CDR1 is SEHNR and CDR2 is FQNEAQ (reference sequence). CDR3 size: 15 residues. CDR3 amino acids: CASSPAGGRYNEQFF. In nucleotides, the CDR3 is TGTGCCAGCAGCCCAGCGGGAGGGCGATACAATGAGCAGTTCTTC.

This clonotype was recorded at least ten times. The V gene is TRBV20-1, the J gene TRBJ2-7; TRBD2 agrees at 11 bases. The CDR3 loop spans 14 amino acids. J was trimmed by 6 bases and V by 5 bases; bases with no gene match: 9. Germline assignment: CDR1 DFQATT and CDR2 SNEGSKA (reference sequence). The CDR3, as DNA: TGCAGTGCTGCTGGTAGCGGGAGGGAAGTCGAGCAGTACTTC. It translates to CSAAGSGREVEQYF.

This clonotype was detected ten times or more. This chain links TRBV2 with TRBJ2-1; 10 nucleotides line up with TRBD2. V was clipped by 6 bases and J by 4 bases; unmatched bases: 6. Per the germline V gene, CDR1 is SNHLY and CDR2 is FYNNEI. This CDR3 has 15 amino acids. CDR3 nucleotide sequence: TGTGCCAGCAGACACGGACTAGCGGATTACAATGAGCAGTTCTTC. Protein: CASRHGLADYNEQFF.

This clonotype was recorded many times. This chain connects TRBV7-2 to TRBJ2-4; D not resolved. The germline V and J ends were trimmed by 1 base and 11 bases, with 12 bases remaining between them. Germline values: CDR1 SGHTA, CDR2 FQGNSA. The CDR3 is 13 amino acids. The CDR3 bases are TGTGCCAGCAGCTTAGGAGTGACTCGATTTCAGTACTTC. It yields the protein CASSLGVTRFQYF.

With regard to this clonotype: This may come from a read error, since a much larger clone is one base off. The chain is built from TRBV27 and TRBJ2-7; tentative D call: TRBD2 (5 bases). The length of the CDR3 is 12 residues. Germline assignment: CDR1 MNHEY and CDR2 SMNVEV (reference sequence). CDR3 loop: CASSPRGYEQHF. Written as DNA, the CDR3 is TGTGCCAGCAGCCCCCGGGGATACGAGCAGCACTTC.

This clonotype was counted a few times. This chain uses TRBV29-1 with TRBJ2-2; D possibly uses TRBD1 or TRBD2 (5 bases each). The CDR3 consists of 13 residues. The germline V gene encodes CDR1 SQVTM and CDR2 ANQGSEA. Trimming removed 4 bases from V and 1 base from J, with 7 bases in between. CDR3 coding DNA: TGCAGCGTTGCGGGGCGGAACACCGGGGAGCTGTTTTTT. Its protein product is CSVAGRNTGELFF.

V and J are TRBV29-1 and TRBJ2-3, with 7 positions matching TRBD2. The CDR3 loop spans 17 amino acids. CDR1 is SQVTM and CDR2 is ANQGSEA in the germline V gene. V shed 6 bases and J 3 bases; nucleotides not matched to a gene: 18. The CDR3 loop is CSVGAGEKSALTDTQYF. In nucleotides, the CDR3 is TGCAGCGTAGGTGCGGGGGAGAAGAGTGCCCTGACAGATACGCAGTATTTT.

This clonotype was observed many times. The rearrangement uses TRBV5-5 and TRBJ1-6; a possible D gene is TRBD1 (5 bases). CDR1 is SGHKS and CDR2 is YYEKEE in the germline V gene (reference sequence). Trimming took 3 bases from V and 10 from J, leaving 11 bases between them. The CDR3 runs 13 residues. The CDR3 here is CASSWGVDSPLHF. The CDR3 DNA reads TGTGCCAGCAGCTGGGGGGTGGACTCACCCCTCCACTTT.

This clonotype was observed a few times. The chain links TRBV29-1 to TRBJ2-5; D is perhaps TRBD1 (6 bases). This CDR3 has 13 residues. V lost 7 bases and J 1 base, leaving 13 bases between the germline ends. Per germline, CDR1 SQVTM and CDR2 ANQGSEA. CDR3 residues: CSARDTFQETQYF. CDR3 bases: TGCAGCGCCAGGGACACCTTCCAAGAGACCCAGTACTTC.

The sample holds many counts of this clonotype. The V gene is TRBV20-1, the J gene TRBJ2-7, with 9 bases that match TRBD1. This CDR3 has 13 amino acids. In germline, CDR1 is DFQATT, CDR2 SNEGSKA (reference sequence). Trimming cost V 5 bases and J 2 bases; bases outside gene matches: 4. The CDR3, as DNA: TGCAGTGCTCCTCGGACAGGGGCCTACGAGCAGTACTTC. Residues: CSAPRTGAYEQYF.

In its sample, this clonotype was seen a few times. The chain is built from TRBV5-1 and TRBJ2-7; 15 nucleotides line up with TRBD2. CDR1 and CDR2 from the germline V gene are SGHRS and YFSETQ. The V segment lost 4 bases and the J segment 3 bases; nucleotides outside the gene matches: 5. The CDR3 sequence is 16 residues long. CDR3 sequence: CASSLGLAGGLYEQYF. DNA for the CDR3: TGCGCCAGCAGCCTGGGACTAGCGGGAGGCCTCTACGAGCAGTACTTC.

The V call is TRBV7-9, the J call TRBJ2-3; perhaps D is TRBD1 or TRBD2 (5 bases each). The CDR3 runs 15 residues. Deletions cut 1 base from V and 0 bases from J, with 8 bases between. CDR1 is SEHNR, CDR2 FQNEAQ, per germline (reference sequence). This CDR3 reads CASSLEWDSTDTQYF. As DNA, the CDR3 is TGTGCCAGCAGCTTAGAATGGGACAGCACAGATACGCAGTATTTT.

This clonotype has a count of ten or more. The J gene is TRBJ2-1, the V gene TRBV5-1; D is undetermined. Germline loops: CDR1 SGHRS, CDR2 YFSETQ. Trimming cost V 0 bases and J 9 bases, with 4 bases left between them. This CDR3 contains 11 residues. CDR3 coding DNA: TGCGCCAGCAGCTTGGAGAGTGAGCAGTTCTTC. Amino acids: CASSLESEQFF.

At least ten counts were recorded for this clonotype. J is TRBJ2-7 and V is TRBV19, with D possibly TRBD1 on 6 matching bases. V gave up 5 bases and J gave up 2 bases, with 13 bases separating them. The CDR3 has 14 residues. The germline gives CDR1 LNHDA, CDR2 SQIVND (reference sequence). The CDR3 nucleotides are TGTGCCAGTAGTGCCCGGGACATAACCTACGAGCAGTACTTC. Its protein is CASSARDITYEQYF.

The sample holds many counts of this clonotype. This chain connects TRBV6-6 to TRBJ2-1; weak D call: TRBD2 (6 bases). The CDR3 is 12 amino acids. V dropped 10 bases and J dropped 10 bases, with 17 bases sitting between them. Germline V gives CDR1 MNHNY, CDR2 SVGAGI (reference sequence). The CDR3 loop reads CATMTGVREQFF. The CDR3 region has the DNA TGTGCCACCATGACGGGAGTCAGGGAGCAGTTCTTC.

This clonotype has at least ten counts. This rearrangement joins TRBV6-1 to TRBJ1-1, with TRBD1 as a possible D gene (6 bases). The CDR3 covers 13 residues. Between the trimmed V and J ends, which lost 5 bases and 4 bases, there was a span of 11 bases. Looked up from germline, CDR1 is MNHNS and CDR2 is SASEGT. The CDR3 is CASSLTGRTEAFF. CDR3 in DNA: TGTGCCAGCAGTTTAACAGGGCGCACTGAAGCTTTCTTT.

The chain uses TRBV5-1 and TRBJ2-1, with D possibly matching TRBD1 (5 bases). Between the trimmed V and J ends, which lost 4 bases and 6 bases, there was a span of 14 bases. The CDR3 length is 14 residues. Germline CDR1 SGHRS, CDR2 YFSETQ. CDR3 protein: CASSPLGPSNEQFF. Written as DNA, the CDR3 is TGCGCCAGCAGCCCCCTGGGGCCATCCAATGAGCAGTTCTTC.

This clonotype occurred many times. The chain carries TRBV11-3 and TRBJ2-1; perhaps TRBD1 as D (5 bases). With 4 bases removed from V and 2 bases from J, the gap between germline ends came to 9 bases. This CDR3 contains 14 residues. Germline CDR1 reads SGHNT; CDR2 reads YENEEA. CDR3 amino acids: CASSWEGAYNEQFF. The CDR3 region has the DNA TGTGCCAGCAGCTGGGAAGGGGCCTACAATGAGCAGTTCTTC.

This clonotype has ten or more counts. V and J are TRBV7-3 and TRBJ2-2; a weak D match, TRBD2 (6 bases). The CDR3 spans 15 residues. V gave up 2 bases and J gave up 5 bases, with 12 bases separating them. The germline V gene encodes CDR1 SGHTA and CDR2 FQGTGA. This chain's CDR3 is CASSLVRGNTGELFF. The DNA of the CDR3 is TGTGCCAGCAGCTTAGTACGCGGGAATACCGGGGAGCTGTTTTTT.

This clonotype was recorded many times. This chain uses TRBV28 with TRBJ1-5, with a tentative D call TRBD1 (5 bases). The CDR3 spans 17 residues. Trimming removed 2 bases from V and 2 bases from J, with 16 bases in between. Germline V gives CDR1 MDHEN, CDR2 SYDVKM. The CDR3 nucleotides read TGTGCCAGCAGTTTACTGGCGGGGGTGGGCGGCAATCAGCCCCAGCATTTT. Translating gives CASSLLAGVGGNQPQHF.

This clonotype was picked up many times. This chain joins TRBV29-1 and TRBJ2-7, with D tentatively TRBD1 (6 bases). The V gene's germline CDR1 is SQVTM and CDR2 ANQGSEA. There are 14 residues in the CDR3. The ends were cut back, 2 bases at V and 0 bases at J, with 11 bases in the middle. CDR3 region: CSVELGQSSYEQYF. The DNA of the CDR3 is TGCAGCGTTGAATTAGGACAGAGCTCCTACGAGCAGTACTTC.

This clonotype was picked up many times. The V call is TRBV5-1, the J call TRBJ1-1, with a weak D call TRBD1 (5 bases). The CDR3 sequence is 16 residues long. Germline V gene lookup returns CDR1 SGHRS and CDR2 YFSETQ. Trimming stripped 0 bases from V and 5 bases from J, with 17 bases between. The CDR3 region is CASSLVPPGRGTEAFF. CDR3 DNA sequence: TGCGCCAGCAGCTTGGTACCACCAGGGCGGGGTACTGAAGCTTTCTTT.

This clonotype has a count of ten or more. The chain uses TRBV28 and TRBJ1-6, with 10 nucleotides matching TRBD1. Germline V gene sequence: CDR1 MDHEN, CDR2 SYDVKM. The CDR3 is made up of 15 amino acids. Trimming cost V 4 bases and J 9 bases; bases outside gene matches: 6. The CDR3 region has the DNA TGTGCCAGCAGTTCGGCGACAGGGGGCATTTCACCCCTCCACTTT. It translates to CASSSATGGISPLHF.

This clonotype was seen repeatedly, ten times or more. This chain joins TRBV12-3 or TRBV12-4 and TRBJ2-5; D gene ambiguous. Between the trimmed V and J ends, which lost 3 bases and 3 bases, there was a span of 8 bases. This CDR3 comprises 13 residues. This CDR3 is CASSFALKETQYF. The CDR3 DNA reads as TGTGCCAGCAGTTTTGCTCTCAAAGAGACCCAGTACTTC.